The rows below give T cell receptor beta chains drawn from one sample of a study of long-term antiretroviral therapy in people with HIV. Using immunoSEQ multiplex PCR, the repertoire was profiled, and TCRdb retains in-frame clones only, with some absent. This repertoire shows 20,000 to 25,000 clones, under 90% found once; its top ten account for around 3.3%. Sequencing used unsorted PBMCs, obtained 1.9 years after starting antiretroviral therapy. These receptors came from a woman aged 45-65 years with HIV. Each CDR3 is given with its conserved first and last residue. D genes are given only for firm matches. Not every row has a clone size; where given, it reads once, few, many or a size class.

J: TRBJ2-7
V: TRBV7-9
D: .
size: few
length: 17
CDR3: CASSLVGPAGSSYEQYF
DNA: TGTGCCAGCAGCTTAGTAGGACCGGCAGGCTCCTCCTACGAGCAGTACTTC

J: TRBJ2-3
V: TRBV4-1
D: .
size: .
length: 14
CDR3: CASSQVTFTDTQYF
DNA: TGCGCCAGCAGCCAGGTAACTTTCACAGATACGCAGTATTTT

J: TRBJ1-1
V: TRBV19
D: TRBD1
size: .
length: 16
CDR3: CASIIGAGGASTEAFF
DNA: TGTGCCAGTATCATCGGGGCAGGGGGCGCCAGCACTGAAGCTTTCTTT

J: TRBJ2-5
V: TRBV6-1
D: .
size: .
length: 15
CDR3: CASREGPEKRETQYF
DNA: TGTGCCAGCAGGGAGGGACCGGAAAAACGGGAGACCCAGTACTTC

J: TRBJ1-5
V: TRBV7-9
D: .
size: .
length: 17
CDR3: CASSSGIGRTPNQPQHF
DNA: TGTGCCAGCAGCTCAGGAATCGGCCGTACTCCCAATCAGCCCCAGCATTTT

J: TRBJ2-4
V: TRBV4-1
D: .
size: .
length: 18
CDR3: CASSQEGQRPLAKNIQYF
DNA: TGCGCCAGCAGCCAAGAGGGGCAACGACCGCTAGCCAAAAACATTCAGTACTTC

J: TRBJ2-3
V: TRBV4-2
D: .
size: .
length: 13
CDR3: CASSQPSTDTQYF
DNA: TGTGCCAGCAGCCAGCCCTCCACAGATACGCAGTATTTT

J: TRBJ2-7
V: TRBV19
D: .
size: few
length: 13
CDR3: CASSIEFGAGQYF
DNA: .

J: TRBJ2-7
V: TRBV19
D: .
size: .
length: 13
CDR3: CASSIVFTYEQYF
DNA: TGTGCCAGTAGTATAGTTTTTACTTACGAGCAGTACTTC

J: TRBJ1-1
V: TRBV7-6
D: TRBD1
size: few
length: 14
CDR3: CASSTTGQGAVAFF
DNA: TGTGCCAGCAGCACGACCGGACAGGGGGCCGTTGCTTTCTTT

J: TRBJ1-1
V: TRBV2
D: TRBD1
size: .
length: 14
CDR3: CASIPDRGLKAAFF
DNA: TGTGCCAGCATCCCGGACAGGGGTCTTAAGGCGGCTTTCTTT

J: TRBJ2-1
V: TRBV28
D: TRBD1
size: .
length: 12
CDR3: CATGTAYNEQFF
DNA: TGTGCCACCGGGACAGCCTACAATGAGCAGTTCTTC

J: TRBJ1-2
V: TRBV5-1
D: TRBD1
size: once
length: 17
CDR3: CASSLAVRTGGDYGYTF
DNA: TGCGCCAGCAGCTTGGCCGTTCGGACAGGGGGCGACTATGGCTACACCTTC

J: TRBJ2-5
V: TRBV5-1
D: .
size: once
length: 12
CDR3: CASSLNQETQYF
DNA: TGCGCCAGCAGCTTAAACCAAGAGACCCAGTACTTC

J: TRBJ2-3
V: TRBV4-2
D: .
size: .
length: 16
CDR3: CASSQSVAASTDTQYF
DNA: TGTGCCAGCAGCCAGTCAGTGGCGGCTAGCACAGATACGCAGTATTTT

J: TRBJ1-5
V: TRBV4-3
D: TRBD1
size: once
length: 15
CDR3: CASSHRQGSDQPQHF
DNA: TGCGCCAGCAGCCACAGACAGGGGTCTGATCAGCCCCAGCATTTT

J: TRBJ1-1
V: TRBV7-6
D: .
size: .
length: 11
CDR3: CASSHGEGAYF
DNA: TGTGCCAGCAGCCACGGGGAAGGAGCTTACTTT

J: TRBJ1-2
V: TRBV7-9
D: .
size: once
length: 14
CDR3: CASSFAGGGYGYTF
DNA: TGTGCCAGCAGCTTTGCCGGAGGGGGCTATGGCTACACCTTC

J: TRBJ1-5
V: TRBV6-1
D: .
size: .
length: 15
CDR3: CASTKGGGVNQPQHF
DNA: TGTGCCAGCACCAAGGGAGGGGGGGTCAATCAGCCCCAGCATTTT

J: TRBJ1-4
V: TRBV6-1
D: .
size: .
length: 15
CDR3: CASSEMTGEWEKLFF
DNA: TGTGCCAGCAGTGAGATGACAGGAGAGTGGGAAAAACTGTTTTTT

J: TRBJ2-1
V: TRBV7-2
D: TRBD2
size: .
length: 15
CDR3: CASSRTGGPYNEQFF
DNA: TGTGCCAGCAGCCGCACGGGGGGGCCCTACAATGAGCAGTTCTTC

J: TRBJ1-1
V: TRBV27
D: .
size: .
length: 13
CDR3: CASSSYGNTEAFF
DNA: TGTGCCAGCAGTTCCTACGGGAACACTGAAGCTTTCTTT

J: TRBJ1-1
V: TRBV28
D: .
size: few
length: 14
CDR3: CASSLIGGGTEAFF
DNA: TGTGCCAGCAGTTTAATCGGGGGAGGCACTGAAGCTTTCTTT

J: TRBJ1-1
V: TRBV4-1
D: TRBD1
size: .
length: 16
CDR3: CASIRTGGTWDTEAFF
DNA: TGCGCCAGTATTCGAACAGGGGGCACGTGGGACACTGAAGCTTTCTTT

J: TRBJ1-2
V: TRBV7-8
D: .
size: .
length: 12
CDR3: CASSPKIYGYTF
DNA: TGTGCCAGCAGCCCAAAAATCTACGGCTACACCTTC

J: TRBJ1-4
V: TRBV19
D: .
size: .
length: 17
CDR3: CASSIRRRLATNEKLFF
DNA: TGTGCCAGTAGTATCCGCAGAAGACTTGCAACTAATGAAAAACTGTTTTTT

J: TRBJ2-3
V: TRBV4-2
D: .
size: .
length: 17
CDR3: CASSQGSSFTSTDTQYF
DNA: TGTGCCAGCAGCCAAGGTAGCTCCTTTACTTCCACAGATACGCAGTATTTT

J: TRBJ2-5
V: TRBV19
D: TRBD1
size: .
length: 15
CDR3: CASSIAWDRGETQYF
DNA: TGTGCCAGTAGTATAGCCTGGGACAGGGGGGAGACCCAGTACTTC

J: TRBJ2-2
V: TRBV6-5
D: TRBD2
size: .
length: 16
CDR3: CASSYLRGGNTGELFF
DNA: TGTGCCAGCAGTTACTTACGGGGGGGTAACACCGGGGAGCTGTTTTTT

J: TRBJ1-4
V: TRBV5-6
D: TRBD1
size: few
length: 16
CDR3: CASSRRGVRLNEKLFF
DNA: TGTGCCAGCAGCCGCAGGGGGGTCCGGCTTAATGAAAAACTGTTTTTT

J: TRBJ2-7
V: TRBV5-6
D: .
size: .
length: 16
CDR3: CASSLGGFGPSYEQYF
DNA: TGTGCCAGCAGCTTGGGAGGGTTCGGGCCGTCCTACGAGCAGTACTTC

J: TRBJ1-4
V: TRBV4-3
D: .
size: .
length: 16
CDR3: CASSQEAGQYNEKLFF
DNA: TGCGCCAGCAGCCAAGAAGCCGGACAGTACAATGAAAAACTGTTTTTT

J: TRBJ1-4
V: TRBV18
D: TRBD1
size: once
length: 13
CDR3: CASSQGAGEKLFF
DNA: TGTGCCAGCTCACAGGGGGCAGGCGAAAAACTGTTTTTT

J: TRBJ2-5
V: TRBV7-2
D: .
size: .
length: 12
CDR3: CASSLKSETQYF
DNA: TGTGCCAGCAGCTTGAAATCGGAGACCCAGTACTTC

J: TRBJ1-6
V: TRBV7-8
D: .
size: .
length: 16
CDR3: CASSLALLAANSPLHF
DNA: TGTGCCAGCAGCTTAGCGCTTCTGGCAGCGAATTCACCCCTCCACTTT

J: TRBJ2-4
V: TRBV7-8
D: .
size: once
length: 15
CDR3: CASSLGALAKNIQYF
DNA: TGTGCCAGCAGCTTAGGTGCGCTAGCCAAAAACATTCAGTACTTC

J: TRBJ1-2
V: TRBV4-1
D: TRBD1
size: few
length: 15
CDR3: CASSQGQGYLRGYTF
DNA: TGCGCCAGCAGCCAGGGACAGGGGTACTTGCGCGGCTACACCTTC

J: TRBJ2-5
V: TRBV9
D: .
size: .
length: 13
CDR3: CASSGQGGETQYF
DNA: TGTGCCAGCAGCGGACAGGGAGGGGAGACCCAGTACTTC

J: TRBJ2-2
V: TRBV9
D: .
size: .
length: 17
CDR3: CASSTRLRLSTAGELFF
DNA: TGTGCCAGCAGCACCCGACTTCGACTCAGTACCGCCGGGGAGCTGTTTTTT

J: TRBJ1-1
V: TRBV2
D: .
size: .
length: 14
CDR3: CASSELGGDTEAFF
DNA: TGTGCCAGCAGTGAATTGGGTGGGGACACTGAAGCTTTCTTT

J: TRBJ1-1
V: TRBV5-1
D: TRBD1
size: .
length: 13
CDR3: CASSNRGLGEAFF
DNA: TGCGCCAGCAGCAACAGGGGGCTTGGTGAAGCTTTCTTT

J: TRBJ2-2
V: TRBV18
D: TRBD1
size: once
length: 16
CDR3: CASSPVGTGTTGELFF
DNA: TGTGCCAGCTCACCAGTCGGGACAGGGACCACCGGGGAGCTGTTTTTT

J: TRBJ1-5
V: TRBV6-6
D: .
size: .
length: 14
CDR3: CASRSPGPNQPQHF
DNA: TGTGCCAGCAGGTCTCCGGGCCCCAATCAGCCCCAGCATTTT

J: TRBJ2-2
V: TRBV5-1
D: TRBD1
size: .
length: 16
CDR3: CASSPPGTENTGELFF
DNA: TGCGCCAGCAGCCCTCCAGGGACAGAGAACACCGGGGAGCTGTTTTTT

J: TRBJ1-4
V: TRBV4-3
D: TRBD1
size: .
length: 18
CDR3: CASSQDGTGLATNEKLFF
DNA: TGCGCCAGCAGCCAAGATGGGACAGGGCTTGCAACTAATGAAAAACTGTTTTTT

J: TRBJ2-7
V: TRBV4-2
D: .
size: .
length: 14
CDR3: CASSHGQGPYEQYF
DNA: TGTGCCAGCAGCCATGGGCAGGGACCGTACGAGCAGTACTTC

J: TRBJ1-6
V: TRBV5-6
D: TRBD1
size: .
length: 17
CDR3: CASSTDRGAIYNSPLHF
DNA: TGTGCCAGCAGCACGGACAGGGGGGCCATCTATAATTCACCCCTCCACTTT

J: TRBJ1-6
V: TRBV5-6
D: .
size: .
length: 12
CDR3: CASSLQQAPLHF
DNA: TGTGCCAGCAGCTTACAACAGGCACCCCTCCACTTT

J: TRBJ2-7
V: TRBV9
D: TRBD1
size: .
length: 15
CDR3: CASSETGDSSYEQYF
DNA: TGTGCCAGCAGCGAGACAGGGGACTCCTCCTACGAGCAGTACTTC

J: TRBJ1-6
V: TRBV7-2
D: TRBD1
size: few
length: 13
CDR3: CASSGQPNSPLHF
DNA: TGTGCCAGCTCGGGACAGCCTAATTCACCCCTCCACTTT

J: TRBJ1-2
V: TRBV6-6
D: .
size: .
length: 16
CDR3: CASSTFGQKHNYGYTF
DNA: TGTGCCAGCAGTACCTTTGGACAGAAACATAACTATGGCTACACCTTC

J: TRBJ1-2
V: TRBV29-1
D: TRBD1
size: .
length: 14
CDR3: CSVAPRQGNYGYTF
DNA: TGCAGCGTTGCCCCTAGACAGGGGAACTATGGCTACACCTTC

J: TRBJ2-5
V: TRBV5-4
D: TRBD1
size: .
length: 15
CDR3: CASSGDRGELETQYF
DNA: TGTGCCAGCAGCGGAGACAGGGGGGAACTGGAGACCCAGTACTTC